In its sample, the clone carrying this TCR beta chain was seen once. What it recognizes is unknown. The data belong to a study of T-cell memory formation after mild COVID-19. Study context: Clusters of TCRs were largely donor specific. Study results and caveats: The second-wave clones peaking on day 37 were not confirmed as SARS-CoV-2-specific. Balance between CD4 and CD8 was seen in clones contracting day 15 to 85, and a CD4+ lean was seen in later expanders.

From 5'RACE with constant-segment primers came TCR alpha and TCR beta cDNA libraries that carried sample barcodes and UMIs. From the 5' RACE reads, TCRdb called clonotypes with MiXCR, one entry per CDR3 protein. Of under 450,000 distinct CDR3 sequences in the sample, approximately 14% were seen once. This receptor was taken from a young man who had mild COVID-19 (a few samples of this study predate the infection). Cell type and time point are not known. Sequenced material: PBMCs or a T cell subset sorted from them (not recorded which).

CDR3 nucleotides: TGTGCCAGCAGTACAGGACAAAGTGCCTACGAGCAGTACGTC. As protein: CASSTGQSAYEQYV. The rearrangement uses TRBV28 and TRBJ2-7, with D perhaps matching TRBD1 (5 bases). The CDR3 contains 14 residues. With 5 bases removed from V and 2 bases from J, the gap between germline ends came to 13 bases. Germline CDR1 is MDHEN and CDR2 is SYDVKM.